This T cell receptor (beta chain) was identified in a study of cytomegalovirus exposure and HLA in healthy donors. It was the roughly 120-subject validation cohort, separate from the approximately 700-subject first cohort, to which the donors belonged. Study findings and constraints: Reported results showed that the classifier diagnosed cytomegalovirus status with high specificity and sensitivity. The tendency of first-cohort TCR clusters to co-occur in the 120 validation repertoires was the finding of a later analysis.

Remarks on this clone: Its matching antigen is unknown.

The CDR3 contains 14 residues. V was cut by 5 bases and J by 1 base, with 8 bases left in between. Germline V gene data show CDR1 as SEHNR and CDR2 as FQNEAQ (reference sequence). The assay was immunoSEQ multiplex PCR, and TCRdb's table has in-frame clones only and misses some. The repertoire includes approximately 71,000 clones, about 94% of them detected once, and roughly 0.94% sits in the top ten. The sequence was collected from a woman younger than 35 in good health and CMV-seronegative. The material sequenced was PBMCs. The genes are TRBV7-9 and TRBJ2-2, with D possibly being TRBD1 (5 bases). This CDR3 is CASSPDRNTGELFF. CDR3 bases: TGTGCCAGCAGCCCCGACAGGAACACCGGGGAGCTGTTTTTT.